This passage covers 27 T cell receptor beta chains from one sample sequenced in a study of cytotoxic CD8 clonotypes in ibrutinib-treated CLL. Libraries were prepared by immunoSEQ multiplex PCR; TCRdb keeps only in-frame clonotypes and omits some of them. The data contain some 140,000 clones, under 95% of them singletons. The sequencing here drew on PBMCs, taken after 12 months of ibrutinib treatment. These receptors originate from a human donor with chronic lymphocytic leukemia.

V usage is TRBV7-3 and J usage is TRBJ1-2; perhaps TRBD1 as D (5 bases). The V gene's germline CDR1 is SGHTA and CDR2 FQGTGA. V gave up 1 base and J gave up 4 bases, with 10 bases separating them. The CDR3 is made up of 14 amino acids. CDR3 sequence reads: CASSLNPGSYGYTF. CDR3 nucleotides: TGTGCCAGCAGCTTAAATCCAGGGTCCTATGGCTACACCTTC.

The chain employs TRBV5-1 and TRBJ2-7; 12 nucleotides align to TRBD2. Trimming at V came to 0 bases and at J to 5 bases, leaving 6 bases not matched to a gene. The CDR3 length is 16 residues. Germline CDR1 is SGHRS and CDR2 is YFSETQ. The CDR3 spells CASSLELAGGRHEQYF. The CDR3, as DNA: TGCGCCAGCAGCTTGGAACTAGCGGGAGGTCGACACGAGCAGTACTTC.

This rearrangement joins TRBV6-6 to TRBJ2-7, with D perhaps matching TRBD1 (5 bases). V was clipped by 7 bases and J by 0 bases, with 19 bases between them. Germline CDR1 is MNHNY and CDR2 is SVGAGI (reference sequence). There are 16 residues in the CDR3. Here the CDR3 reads CASTEYTGASSYEQYF. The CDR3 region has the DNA TGTGCCAGCACCGAATATACAGGCGCTAGCTCCTACGAGCAGTACTTC.

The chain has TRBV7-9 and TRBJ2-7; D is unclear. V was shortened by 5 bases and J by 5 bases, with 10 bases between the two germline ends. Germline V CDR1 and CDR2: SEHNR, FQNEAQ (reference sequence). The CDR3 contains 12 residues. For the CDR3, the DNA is TGTGCCAGCAGCACCCGTACGCACGAGCAGTACTTC. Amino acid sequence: CASSTRTHEQYF.

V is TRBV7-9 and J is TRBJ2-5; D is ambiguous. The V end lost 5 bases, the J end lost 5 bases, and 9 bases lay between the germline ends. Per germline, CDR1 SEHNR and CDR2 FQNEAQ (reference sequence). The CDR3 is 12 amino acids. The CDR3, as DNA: TGTGCCAGCAGCGCCGGGTACGAGACCCAGTACTTC. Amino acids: CASSAGYETQYF.

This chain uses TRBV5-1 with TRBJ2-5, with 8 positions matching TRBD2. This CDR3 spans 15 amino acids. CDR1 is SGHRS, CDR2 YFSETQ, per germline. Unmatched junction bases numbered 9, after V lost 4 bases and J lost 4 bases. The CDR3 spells CASSLPGGGGETQYF. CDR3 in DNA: TGCGCCAGCAGCCTCCCGGGGGGGGGCGGAGAGACCCAGTACTTC.

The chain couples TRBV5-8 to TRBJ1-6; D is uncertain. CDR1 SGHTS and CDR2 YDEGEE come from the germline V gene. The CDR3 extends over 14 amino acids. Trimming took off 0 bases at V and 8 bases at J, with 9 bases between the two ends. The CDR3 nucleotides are TGTGCCAGCAGCTTGGGACAAATTCATTCACCCCTCCACTTT. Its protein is CASSLGQIHSPLHF. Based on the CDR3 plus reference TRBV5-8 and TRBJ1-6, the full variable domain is EAGVTQSPTHLIKTRGQQATLRCSPISGHTSVYWYQQALGLGLQFLLWYDEGEERNRGNFPPRFSGRQFPNYSSELNVNALELEDSALYLCASSLGQIHSPLHFGNGTRLTVT.

The chain's CDR3 is CASSRLPGGTEAFF. The CDR3 DNA is TGTGCCAGTAGTAGGCTCCCGGGGGGGACTGAAGCTTTCTTT. The chain uses TRBV19 and TRBJ1-1; tentative D call: TRBD1 (5 bases). The CDR3 extends over 14 amino acids. Trimming pared 4 bases from V and 5 bases from J, leaving 14 bases between. CDR1 is LNHDA and CDR2 is SQIVND in the germline V gene (reference sequence).

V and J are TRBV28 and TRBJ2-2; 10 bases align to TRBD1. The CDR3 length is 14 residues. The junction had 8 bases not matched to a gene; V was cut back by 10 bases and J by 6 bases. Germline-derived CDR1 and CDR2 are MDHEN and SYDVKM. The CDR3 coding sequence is TGTGCCATCGTCCGGGACAGGGGTGCCGGGGAGCTGTTTTTT. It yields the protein CAIVRDRGAGELFF.

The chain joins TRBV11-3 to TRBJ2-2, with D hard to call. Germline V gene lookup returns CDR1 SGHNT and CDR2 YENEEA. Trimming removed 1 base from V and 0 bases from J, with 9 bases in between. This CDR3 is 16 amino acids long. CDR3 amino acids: CASSLGRIPNTGELFF. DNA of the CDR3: TGTGCCAGCAGCTTAGGGCGAATACCGAACACCGGGGAGCTGTTTTTT.

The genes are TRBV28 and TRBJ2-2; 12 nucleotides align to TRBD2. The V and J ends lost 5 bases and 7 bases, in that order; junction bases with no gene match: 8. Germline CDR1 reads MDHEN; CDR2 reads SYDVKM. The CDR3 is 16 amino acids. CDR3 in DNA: TGTGCCAGCAGTCGCCTAGCGGGAGGGCCCGGCGGGGAGCTGTTTTTT. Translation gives CASSRLAGGPGGELFF. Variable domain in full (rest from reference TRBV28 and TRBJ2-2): DVKVTQSSRYLVKRTGEKVFLECVQDMDHENMFWYRQDPGLGLRLIYFSYDVKMKEKGDIPEGYSVSREKKERFSLILESASTNQTSMYLCASSRLAGGPGGELFFGEGSRLTVL.

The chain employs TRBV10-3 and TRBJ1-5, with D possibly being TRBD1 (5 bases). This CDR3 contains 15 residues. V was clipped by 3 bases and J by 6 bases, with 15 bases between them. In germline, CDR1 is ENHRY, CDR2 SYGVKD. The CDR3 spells CAISDQETGTQPQHF. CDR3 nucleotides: TGTGCCATCAGTGACCAAGAGACGGGGACTCAGCCCCAGCATTTT.

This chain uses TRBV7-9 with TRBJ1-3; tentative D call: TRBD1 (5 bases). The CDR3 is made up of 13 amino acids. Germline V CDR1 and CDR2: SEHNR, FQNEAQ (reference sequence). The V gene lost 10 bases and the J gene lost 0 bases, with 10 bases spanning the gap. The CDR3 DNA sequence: TGTGCCACCCGGGGGAGCTCTGGAAACACCATATATTTT. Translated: CATRGSSGNTIYF.

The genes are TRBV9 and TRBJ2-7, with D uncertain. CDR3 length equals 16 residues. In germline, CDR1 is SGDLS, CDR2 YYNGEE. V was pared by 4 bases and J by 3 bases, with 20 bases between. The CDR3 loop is CASSRDAGVGDYEQYF. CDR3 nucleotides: TGTGCCAGCAGCCGCGACGCTGGGGTGGGTGACTACGAGCAGTACTTC.

CDR3: CASTLDGSFNYGYTF. The CDR3 DNA is TGTGCCAGCACCTTGGATGGGTCCTTTAACTATGGCTACACCTTC. The chain is built from TRBV9 and TRBJ1-2; D ambiguous. This CDR3 has 15 amino acids. Germline loops: CDR1 SGDLS, CDR2 YYNGEE. V was pared by 6 bases and J by 1 base, with 16 bases between.

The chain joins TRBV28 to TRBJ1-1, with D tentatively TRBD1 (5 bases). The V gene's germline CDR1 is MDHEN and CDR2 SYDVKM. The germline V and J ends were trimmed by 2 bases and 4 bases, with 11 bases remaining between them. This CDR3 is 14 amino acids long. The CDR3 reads CASSLRGLSTEAFF. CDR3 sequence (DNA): TGTGCCAGCAGTTTAAGGGGATTGAGCACTGAAGCTTTCTTT.

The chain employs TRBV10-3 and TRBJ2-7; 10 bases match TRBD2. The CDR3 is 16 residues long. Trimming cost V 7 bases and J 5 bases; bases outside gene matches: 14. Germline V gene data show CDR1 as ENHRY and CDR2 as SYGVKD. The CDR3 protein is CAINGGLAESRDEQYF. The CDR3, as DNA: TGTGCCATCAACGGAGGACTAGCGGAGAGTCGCGACGAGCAGTACTTC.

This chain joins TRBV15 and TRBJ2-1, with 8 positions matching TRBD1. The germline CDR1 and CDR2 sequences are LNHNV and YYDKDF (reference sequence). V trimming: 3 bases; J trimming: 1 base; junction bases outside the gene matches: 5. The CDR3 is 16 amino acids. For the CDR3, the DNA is TGTGCCACCAGCAGCGGTCGACAGGGGTCCTACAATGAGCAGTTCTTC. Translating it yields CATSSGRQGSYNEQFF.

CDR3 sequence reads: CASRHGYQPQHF. The CDR3 coding sequence is TGTGCCAGCAGGCACGGATATCAGCCCCAGCATTTT. V and J are TRBV6-5 and TRBJ1-5; D remains unclear. Germline-derived CDR1 and CDR2 are MNHEY and SVGAGI. Trimming pared 6 bases from V and 5 bases from J, leaving 8 bases between. The CDR3 length is 12 residues.

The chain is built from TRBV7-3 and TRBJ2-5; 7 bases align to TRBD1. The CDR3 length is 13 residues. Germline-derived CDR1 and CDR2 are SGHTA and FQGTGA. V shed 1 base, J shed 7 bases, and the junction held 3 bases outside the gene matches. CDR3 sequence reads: CASSLNRGGTQYF. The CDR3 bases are TGTGCCAGCAGCTTAAACAGGGGTGGGACCCAGTACTTC.

For the CDR3, the DNA is TGTGCCAGCAGGGGGGGACATATGAACACCGGGGAGCTGTTTTTT. Protein product: CASRGGHMNTGELFF. The chain links TRBV28 to TRBJ2-2; D tentatively fits TRBD1 or TRBD2 (6 bases each). This CDR3 is 15 amino acids long. Trimming removed 6 bases at V and 1 base at J, with 12 bases between. CDR1 MDHEN and CDR2 SYDVKM come from the germline V gene.

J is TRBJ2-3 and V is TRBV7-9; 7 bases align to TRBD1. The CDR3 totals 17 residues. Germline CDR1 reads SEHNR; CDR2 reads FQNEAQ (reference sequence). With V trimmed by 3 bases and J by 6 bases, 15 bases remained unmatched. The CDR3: CASSFRQGVFRRDTQYF. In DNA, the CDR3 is TGTGCCAGCAGCTTTAGACAGGGAGTTTTTCGCCGCGATACGCAGTATTTT.

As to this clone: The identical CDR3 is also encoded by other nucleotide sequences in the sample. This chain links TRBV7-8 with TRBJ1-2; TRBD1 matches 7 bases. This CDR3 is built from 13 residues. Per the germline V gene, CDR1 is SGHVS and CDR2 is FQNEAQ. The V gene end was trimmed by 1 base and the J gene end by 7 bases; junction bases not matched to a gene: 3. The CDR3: CASSLGQGGGYTF. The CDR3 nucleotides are TGTGCCAGCAGCTTAGGACAGGGCGGTGGCTACACCTTC.

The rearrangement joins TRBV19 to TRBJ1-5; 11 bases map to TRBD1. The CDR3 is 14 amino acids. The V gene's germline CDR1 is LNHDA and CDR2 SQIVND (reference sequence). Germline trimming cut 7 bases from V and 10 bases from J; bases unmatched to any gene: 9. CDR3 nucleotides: TGTGCCAGTAACCTAGGACAGGGGGCGCCTCCCCAGCATTTT. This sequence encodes CASNLGQGAPPQHF.

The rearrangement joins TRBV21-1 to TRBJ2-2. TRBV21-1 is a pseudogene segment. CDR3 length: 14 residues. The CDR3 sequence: CASSKRVRAGELFF. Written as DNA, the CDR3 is TGTGCCAGCAGCAAAAGGGTAAGGGCCGGGGAGCTGTTTTTT.

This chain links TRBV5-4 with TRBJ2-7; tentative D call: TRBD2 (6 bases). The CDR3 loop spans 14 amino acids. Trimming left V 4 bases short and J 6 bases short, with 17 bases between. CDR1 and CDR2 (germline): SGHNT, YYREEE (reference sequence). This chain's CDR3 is CASSLDGGDREQYF. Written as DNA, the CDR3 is TGTGCCAGCAGCCTGGACGGCGGGGATCGCGAGCAGTACTTC.

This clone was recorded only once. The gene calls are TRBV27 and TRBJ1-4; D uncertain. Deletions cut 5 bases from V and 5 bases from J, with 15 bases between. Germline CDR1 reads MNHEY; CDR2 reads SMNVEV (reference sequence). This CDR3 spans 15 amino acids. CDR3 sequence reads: CASSPNGRSNEKLFF. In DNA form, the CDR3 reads TGTGCCAGCAGTCCGAACGGTCGGTCAAATGAAAAACTGTTTTTT.